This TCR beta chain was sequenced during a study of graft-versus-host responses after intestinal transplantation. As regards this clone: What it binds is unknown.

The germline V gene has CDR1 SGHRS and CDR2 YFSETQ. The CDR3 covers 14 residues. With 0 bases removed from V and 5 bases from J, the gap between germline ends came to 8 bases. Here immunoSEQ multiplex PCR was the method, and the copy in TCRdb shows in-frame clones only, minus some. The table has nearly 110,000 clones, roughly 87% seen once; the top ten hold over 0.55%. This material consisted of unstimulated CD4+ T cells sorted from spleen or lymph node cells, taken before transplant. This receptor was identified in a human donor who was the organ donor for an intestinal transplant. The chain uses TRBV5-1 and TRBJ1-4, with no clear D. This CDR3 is CASSLDQPNEKLFF. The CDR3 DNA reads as TGCGCCAGCAGCTTGGACCAGCCGAATGAAAAACTGTTTTTT.